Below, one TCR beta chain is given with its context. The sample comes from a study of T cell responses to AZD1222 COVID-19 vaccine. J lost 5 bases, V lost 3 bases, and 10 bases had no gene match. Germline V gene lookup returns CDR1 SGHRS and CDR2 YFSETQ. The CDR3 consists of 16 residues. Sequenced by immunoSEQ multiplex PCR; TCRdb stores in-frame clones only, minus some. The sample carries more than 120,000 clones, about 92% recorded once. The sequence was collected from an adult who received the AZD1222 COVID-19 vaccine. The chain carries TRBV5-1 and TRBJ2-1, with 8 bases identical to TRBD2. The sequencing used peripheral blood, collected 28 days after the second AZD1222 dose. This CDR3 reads CASSSGGLAGHNEQFF. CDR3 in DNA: TGCGCCAGCAGCTCGGGGGGGCTAGCCGGCCACAATGAGCAGTTCTTC.